The clone carrying this TCR beta chain was found many times. Its antigen is unknown. This entry comes from a study of neurological immune-mediated disorders. Germline V gene lookup returns CDR1 DFQATT and CDR2 SNEGSKA (reference sequence). The CDR3 totals 13 residues. Trimming removed 4 bases from V and 1 base from J; junction bases left unmatched: 2. cDNA was made by 5'RACE with 10-nucleotide random UMIs. TCRdb re-called the 5' RACE reads with MiXCR, one entry per CDR3 protein. The sample shows 35,000 to 50,000 distinct CDR3 sequences, 2.5% of them seen only once. Study-wide results and limits: No CDR3 amino acid sequences were shared by expanded clones across subjects, suggesting private repertoires in all groups.

This sequence joins TRBV20-1 and TRBJ2-5, with 8 bases aligning to TRBD2. The TCR sequence derives from a man in his fifties with multiple sclerosis. The specimen sequenced was PBMCs. CDR3 nucleotides: TGCAGTGCTAATGCGGGGGGCCAAGAGACCCAGTACTTC. Translation: CSANAGGQETQYF.